The 28 T cell receptor beta chains below come from one sample, sequenced in a study of shared clonotypes between healthy human individuals. Using immunoSEQ multiplex PCR, the repertoire was profiled, and TCRdb retains in-frame clones only, with some absent. The sample includes over a million clones, about 98.5% of them seen just once. The specimen was naive CD4+ T cells sorted from blood. Sample subset: CD45RA+ positively selected. These receptors were collected from a man aged 25 to 40 in good health.

This chain links TRBV5-1 with TRBJ2-1; D uncertain. The CDR3 is 14 residues long. V lost 1 base and J lost 5, with 10 bases in between. The germline gives CDR1 SGHRS, CDR2 YFSETQ. The CDR3 is CASSLYGANNEQFF. In DNA form, the CDR3 reads TGCGCCAGCAGCTTGTATGGAGCGAACAATGAGCAGTTCTTC.

The rearrangement joins TRBV10-3 to TRBJ2-3, with a possible D match to TRBD2 (6 bases). Germline CDR1 ENHRY, CDR2 SYGVKD. The CDR3 covers 16 residues. V was shortened by 0 bases and J by 4 bases, with 14 bases between the two germline ends. DNA for the CDR3: TGTGCCATCAGTGAGTCGGGCATTGTAGCGGCAGATACGCAGTATTTT. It is translated as CAISESGIVAADTQYF.

CDR3 in DNA: TGCGCCAGCAGTGGACGAGTGGATGAGCAGTTCTTC. Protein: CASSGRVDEQFF. This rearrangement joins TRBV10-1 to TRBJ2-1, with D uncertain. CDR3 length: 12 amino acids. V was pared by 4 bases and J by 8 bases, with 9 bases between. CDR1 is WNHNN and CDR2 is SYGVQD in the germline V gene (reference sequence).

The chain recombines TRBV5-5 with TRBJ2-7; D is unclear. The CDR3 covers 18 residues. Trimming left V 0 bases short and J 2 bases short, with 21 bases between. Germline CDR1 and CDR2: SGHKS and YYEKEE (reference sequence). CDR3 sequence: CASSLAGLLAGDTYEQYF. The DNA for the CDR3 is TGTGCCAGCAGCTTGGCAGGCTTATTGGCAGGAGATACCTACGAGCAGTACTTC.

The rearrangement uses TRBV4-2 and TRBJ2-3, with D possibly being TRBD2 (6 bases). Trimming stripped 1 base from V and 2 bases from J, with 16 bases between. The CDR3 totals 17 residues. Per germline, CDR1 LGHNA and CDR2 YNFKEQ. In nucleotides, the CDR3 is TGTGCCAGCAGCCAAGCCGCGGCGCGGAGGGACACAGATACGCAGTATTTT. Protein sequence: CASSQAAARRDTDTQYF.

The genes are TRBV5-6 and TRBJ2-3; 9 nucleotides agree with TRBD2. CDR1 and CDR2 (germline): SGHDT, YYEEEE. CDR3 length equals 17 residues. The V segment lost 2 bases and the J segment 4 bases; nucleotides outside the gene matches: 11. The CDR3 DNA reads TGTGCCAGCAGCTTCGGCTTAGCGGGAGTTTGGGCAGATACGCAGTATTTT. The encoded protein is CASSFGLAGVWADTQYF.

The chain has TRBV29-1 and TRBJ1-1; D gene uncertain. The CDR3 is 14 residues long. Germline loops: CDR1 SQVTM, CDR2 ANQGSEA. Trimming removed 2 bases at V and 2 bases at J, with 12 bases between. The CDR3 coding sequence is TGCAGCGTTGAAATCGCGCTCCACAACACTGAAGCTTTCTTT. Translation: CSVEIALHNTEAFF. Full variable domain (missing parts from reference TRBV29-1 and TRBJ1-1): SAVISQKPSRDICQRGTSLTIQCQVDSQVTMMFWYRQQPGQSLTLIATANQGSEATYESGFVIDKFPISRPNLTFSTLTVSNMSPEDSSIYLCSVEIALHNTEAFFGQGTRLTVV.

V usage is TRBV5-4 and J usage is TRBJ2-3; D perhaps matches TRBD2 (6 bases). Per the germline V gene, CDR1 is SGHNT and CDR2 is YYREEE (reference sequence). Trimming pared 4 bases from V and 3 bases from J, leaving 12 bases between. This CDR3 spans 14 amino acids. The CDR3 region is CASSLGTRTDTQYF. As DNA, the CDR3 is TGTGCCAGCAGCCTTGGGACTCGGACAGATACGCAGTATTTT.

The chain has TRBV6-5 and TRBJ1-2; TRBD1 matches 7 bases. The CDR3 spans 14 residues. CDR1 and CDR2 (germline): MNHEY, SVGAGI. V gave up 4 bases and J gave up 3 bases; unmatched junction bases: 5. The CDR3 coding sequence is TGTGCCAGCAGTTCTTCAGGGGGTCACTATGGCTACACCTTC. Residues: CASSSSGGHYGYTF.

The chain uses TRBV29-1 and TRBJ1-1, with D unclear. CDR1 and CDR2 (germline): SQVTM, ANQGSEA. This CDR3 region has 14 residues. V dropped 2 bases and J dropped 0 bases, with 10 bases sitting between them. The CDR3 here is CSVENGEMNTEAFF. The CDR3 coding sequence is TGCAGCGTTGAAAATGGGGAGATGAACACTGAAGCTTTCTTT.

The J gene is TRBJ2-7, the V gene TRBV7-9; TRBD1 might be the D (5 bases). Germline-derived CDR1 and CDR2 are SEHNR and FQNEAQ (reference sequence). Between the trimmed V and J ends, which lost 5 bases and 3 bases, there was a span of 14 bases. The CDR3 has 14 amino acids. The CDR3, as DNA: TGTGCCAGCAGCGCACAGGTTTATAACTACGAGCAGTACTTC. This encodes CASSAQVYNYEQYF.

The DNA for the CDR3 is TGTGCCAGCAGCAAAGCGTCACGCCGAAATCCAACTAATGAAAAACTGTTTTTT. Amino acids: CASSKASRRNPTNEKLFF. The V and J genes are TRBV21-1 and TRBJ1-4. TRBV21-1 is assigned pseudogene status. This CDR3 contains 18 residues.

The rearrangement joins TRBV5-6 to TRBJ2-1; D is perhaps TRBD1 (6 bases). This CDR3 is 13 amino acids long. In germline, CDR1 is SGHDT, CDR2 YYEEEE. Between the trimmed V and J ends, which lost 7 bases and 9 bases, there was a span of 17 bases. The CDR3 nucleotides are TGTGCCAGCGGCACGATCACAGGGAGTGAGCAGTTCTTC. Translated, it gives CASGTITGSEQFF.

This chain links TRBV19 with TRBJ1-2, with 9 bases that match TRBD1. The CDR3 runs 15 residues. Germline assignment: CDR1 LNHDA and CDR2 SQIVND (reference sequence). Trimming removed 7 bases from V and 3 bases from J; junction bases left unmatched: 9. CDR3 coding DNA: TGTGCCAGTACGGGCCCGGGACAGGGAGACTATGGCTACACCTTC. Residues: CASTGPGQGDYGYTF.

V gene TRBV5-1 combines with J gene TRBJ2-7, with 14 nucleotides matching TRBD2. This CDR3 comprises 18 residues. After removal of 0 bases from V and 5 bases from J, the junction contained 10 bases not matched to a gene. The V gene's germline CDR1 is SGHRS and CDR2 YFSETQ. The CDR3 coding sequence is TGCGCCAGCAGCTTGGTTATGGGGACTAGCGGGAGTAACGACGAGCAGTACTTC. Translating gives CASSLVMGTSGSNDEQYF.

The chain links TRBV29-1 to TRBJ2-1; D perhaps matches TRBD1 (6 bases). CDR1 SQVTM and CDR2 ANQGSEA come from the germline V gene. The CDR3 consists of 15 residues. V shed 3 bases and J shed 1 base, with 13 bases lying between them. CDR3 sequence: CSVEGSGHSYNEQFF. The CDR3 DNA sequence: TGCAGCGTTGAGGGGTCGGGACATTCCTACAATGAGCAGTTCTTC.

V and J are TRBV14 and TRBJ2-7; possible D gene TRBD2, 6 bases. Germline V gene lookup returns CDR1 SGHDN and CDR2 FVKESK. V was cut by 3 bases and J by 3 bases, with 21 bases left in between. The CDR3 covers 17 residues. The CDR3 region has the DNA TGTGCCAGCAGCCAGTACCTACGCACGGGAGAAGTCTACGAGCAGTACTTC. Residues: CASSQYLRTGEVYEQYF.

The sample holds one count of this clone. CDR3 DNA: TGTGCCAGCAGCGGCAGGACGGACTACGAGCAGTACTTC. Its protein is CASSGRTDYEQYF. The V and J genes are TRBV14 and TRBJ2-7; D unresolved. Germline CDR1 and CDR2: SGHDN and FVKESK. The CDR3 runs to 13 residues. V shed 5 bases and J shed 3 bases, with 11 bases lying between them.

The gene calls are TRBV2 and TRBJ2-3; 9 positions agree with TRBD2. CDR3 length: 15 amino acids. Germline-derived CDR1 and CDR2 are SNHLY and FYNNEI. V trimming: 9 bases; J trimming: 3 bases; junction bases outside the gene matches: 10. This chain's CDR3 is CASGLSGSGTDTQYF. CDR3 nucleotide sequence: TGTGCCAGTGGACTTAGCGGGAGTGGGACAGATACGCAGTATTTT.

The J gene is TRBJ2-3, the V gene TRBV19; 8 bases fit TRBD1. The V gene end was trimmed by 6 bases and the J gene end by 6 bases; junction bases not matched to a gene: 11. The germline gives CDR1 LNHDA, CDR2 SQIVND (reference sequence). This CDR3 is built from 15 residues. CDR3: CASRSGQGSSDTQYF. CDR3 nucleotides: TGTGCCAGTAGAAGCGGACAGGGCTCGTCGGATACGCAGTATTTT.

The V call is TRBV15, the J call TRBJ2-1; 7 bases agree with TRBD2. CDR3 length equals 16 residues. V shed 5 bases, J shed 3 bases, and the junction held 10 bases outside the gene matches. Germline values: CDR1 LNHNV, CDR2 YYDKDF (reference sequence). The CDR3 here is CATSPAGSPYYNEQFF. The CDR3 nucleotides read TGTGCCACCAGCCCAGCGGGGTCACCGTACTACAATGAGCAGTTCTTC.

In its sample, this clone was seen once. This CDR3 is CASSIAGGVETQYF. In DNA form, the CDR3 reads TGTGCCAGTAGTATAGCGGGAGGGGTTGAGACCCAGTACTTC. The V and J genes are TRBV19 and TRBJ2-5; 8 nucleotides line up with TRBD2. With 1 base clipped from V and 5 bases from J, the junction kept 3 bases outside the gene matches. This CDR3 comprises 14 residues. Germline values: CDR1 LNHDA, CDR2 SQIVND (reference sequence).

V and J are TRBV9 and TRBJ2-7; possible D gene TRBD2, 7 bases. Germline loops: CDR1 SGDLS, CDR2 YYNGEE. This CDR3 region has 15 residues. Deletions cut 0 bases from V and 4 bases from J, with 14 bases between. DNA for the CDR3: TGTGCCAGCAGCGTAGATTTAGGGGGGGAGTACGAGCAGTACTTC. Translation gives CASSVDLGGEYEQYF.

Comments on this clone: Other DNA variants within this sample encode the same CDR3. The chain has TRBV20-1 and TRBJ2-1; D is unresolved. This CDR3 region has 10 residues. CDR1 and CDR2 from the germline V gene are DFQATT and SNEGSKA (reference sequence). Between the trimmed V and J ends, which lost 5 bases and 6 bases, there was a span of 5 bases. In DNA form, the CDR3 reads TGCAGTGCTGTGGGCAATGAGCAGTTCTTC. This encodes CSAVGNEQFF.

This rearrangement joins TRBV27 to TRBJ2-7; perhaps D is TRBD1 or TRBD2 (5 bases each). The CDR3 loop spans 15 amino acids. CDR1 is MNHEY, CDR2 SMNVEV, per germline (reference sequence). Trimming left V 4 bases short and J 3 bases short, with 16 bases between. The chain's CDR3 is CASSSLGAGYYEQYF. DNA for the CDR3: TGTGCCAGCAGTTCGCTAGGGGCGGGTTACTACGAGCAGTACTTC.

The J gene is TRBJ1-3, the V gene TRBV7-7, with TRBD1 identical over 7 bases. V lost 5 bases and J lost 4; bases outside the gene matches: 2. This CDR3 contains 13 residues. Germline CDR1 reads SSHAT; CDR2 reads FNYEAQ (reference sequence). The CDR3: CASSQGGGNTIYF. The CDR3 DNA is TGTGCCAGCAGCCAGGGGGGCGGAAACACCATATATTTT.

The rearrangement joins TRBV2 to TRBJ2-2, with D unresolved. Germline V gene data show CDR1 as SNHLY and CDR2 as FYNNEI. The CDR3 has 12 amino acids. Trimming shortened V by 6 bases and J by 4 bases, and 6 bases separated the two germline ends. The CDR3 here is CASSVGTGELFF. The CDR3 coding sequence is TGTGCCAGCAGCGTAGGCACCGGGGAGCTGTTTTTT.

V gene TRBV28 combines with J gene TRBJ2-7, with unresolved D. Germline CDR1 reads MDHEN; CDR2 reads SYDVKM. This CDR3 is 17 amino acids long. The V and J ends lost 3 bases and 0 bases respectively, with 18 bases between them. Here the CDR3 DNA reads TGTGCCAGCAGTTTCGTACCCGGCAGGCTACTCTCCTACGAGCAGTACTTC. Translated: CASSFVPGRLLSYEQYF. Variable domain in full (rest from reference TRBV28 and TRBJ2-7): DVKVTQSSRYLVKRTGEKVFLECVQDMDHENMFWYRQDPGLGLRLIYFSYDVKMKEKGDIPEGYSVSREKKERFSLILESASTNQTSMYLCASSFVPGRLLSYEQYFGPGTRLTVT.